The T cell receptor (beta chain) described here comes from a study of pediatric ulcerative colitis. V dropped 1 base and J dropped 3 bases, with 11 bases sitting between them. The germline CDR1 and CDR2 sequences are SGHKS and YYEKEE (reference sequence). The CDR3 loop spans 14 amino acids. No immunosuppressive drugs were given to ulcerative colitis patients before diagnostic colonoscopy. Study findings and constraints: All ulcerative colitis patients, but no controls, carried two rectal clonotypes. Rectal repertoires separated controls, mild-moderate and acute severe colitis.

Sequencing depth was up to 500,000 reads per sample. Repertoires were generated with immunoSEQ multiplex PCR, while TCRdb's copy carries only in-frame clones and drops some. The table records more than 50,000 clones, 75% to 85% of them present only once. As concerns this clone: Its target is unknown.

This TCR was sampled from a boy under 18 with moderate ulcerative colitis. The chain carries TRBV5-5 and TRBJ2-7; the D gene is possibly TRBD2 (6 bases). The source material was blood. In nucleotides, the CDR3 is TGTGCCAGCAGCTTGCGGCTAGCGTACTACGAGCAGTACTTC. Amino acid sequence: CASSLRLAYYEQYF.